These 23 T cell receptor beta chains were all obtained from the same sample, sequenced in a study of OX40 agonist ivuxolimab in advanced cancers. Measured with immunoSEQ multiplex PCR; TCRdb has only the in-frame clones, and not every one. The data contain tens of thousands of clones, around 89% of them singletons. This specimen was CD4+ or CD8+ T cells sorted from blood, taken in a trial of the OX40 agonist ivuxolimab. All receptors come from an adult with an advanced solid tumor such as melanoma, head and neck, liver or kidney cancer.

This chain links TRBV9 with TRBJ2-1; possibly TRBD2 for D (6 bases). The germline V gene encodes CDR1 SGDLS and CDR2 YYNGEE. CDR3 size: 15 residues. V was cut by 0 bases and J by 0 bases, with 7 bases left in between. This CDR3 is CASSVAGDSYNEQFF. The CDR3 region has the DNA TGTGCCAGCAGCGTAGCGGGGGACTCCTACAATGAGCAGTTCTTC.

This rearrangement joins TRBV4-1 to TRBJ2-1, with 12 bases fitting TRBD2. V was pared by 0 bases and J by 6 bases, with 3 bases of the junction left unmatched. Per the germline V gene, CDR1 is MGHRA and CDR2 is YSYEKL. The CDR3 totals 16 residues. The CDR3 nucleotides read TGCGCCAGCAGCCAAGATAAGACTAGCGGGGGCAATGAGCAGTTCTTC. Protein sequence: CASSQDKTSGGNEQFF.

The CDR3 DNA sequence: TGCGCCAGCAGGCCTACCCTACAGCAAGAGACCCAGTACTTC. This encodes CASRPTLQQETQYF. The chain recombines TRBV5-1 with TRBJ2-5; no firm D call. This CDR3 contains 14 residues. Germline CDR1 is SGHRS and CDR2 is YFSETQ. Trimming took off 5 bases at V and 2 bases at J, with 13 bases between the two ends.

CDR3 sequence: CASSLASTHEQYF. The CDR3 DNA is TGTGCCAGCAGCTTGGCCTCGACCCACGAGCAGTACTTC. V is TRBV5-5 and J is TRBJ2-7, with D unclear. Trimming removed 0 bases at V and 5 bases at J, with 9 bases between. Germline-derived CDR1 and CDR2 are SGHKS and YYEKEE (reference sequence). The CDR3 spans 13 residues. The whole variable domain, remainder taken from reference TRBV5-5 and TRBJ2-7, is DAGVTQSPTHLIKTRGQQVTLRCSPISGHKSVSWYQQVLGQGPQFIFQYYEKEERGRGNFPDRFSARQFPNYSSELNVNALLLGDSALYLCASSLASTHEQYFGPGTRLTVT.

Here the CDR3 DNA reads TGTGCCAGCAGTCCCGACTACCGAAACCTTAATACGCAGTATTTT. It translates to CASSPDYRNLNTQYF. V is TRBV7-2 and J is TRBJ2-3, with D tentatively TRBD2 (5 bases). CDR1 is SGHTA, CDR2 FQGNSA, per germline. The V end was cut by 6 bases, the J end by 7 bases, with 20 bases between. The CDR3 totals 15 residues.

This chain uses TRBV10-3 with TRBJ2-2, with unresolved D. Germline assignment: CDR1 ENHRY and CDR2 SYGVKD. The ends were cut back, 6 bases at V and 8 bases at J, with 7 bases in the middle. This CDR3 has 11 residues. The CDR3 sequence: CAISALGELFF. The CDR3 DNA sequence: TGTGCCATCAGCGCCCTGGGGGAGCTGTTTTTT.

The chain joins TRBV6-5 to TRBJ2-7; TRBD2 agrees at 8 bases. The CDR3 is 15 residues long. Per germline, CDR1 MNHEY and CDR2 SVGAGI. The CDR3 spells CASTAGAGFRYEQYF. The CDR3 nucleotides are TGTGCTTCTACAGCGGGGGCCGGCTTTAGGTACGAGCAGTACTTC.

V usage is TRBV11-2 and J usage is TRBJ1-3; D remains unclear. The V gene lost 1 base and the J gene lost 0 bases, with 13 bases spanning the gap. The V gene's germline CDR1 is SGHAT and CDR2 FQNNGV. This CDR3 comprises 17 residues. CDR3 DNA: TGTGCCAGCAGCTTAGTATTTCAGGTTCCCTCTGGAAACACCATATATTTT. Translating gives CASSLVFQVPSGNTIYF.

In the case of this clone: In this CDR3 the conserved last residue, phenylalanine or tryptophan, is missing, so a read error is likely. The rearrangement joins TRBV5-5 to TRBJ1-6; D remains ambiguous. CDR1 is SGHKS and CDR2 is YYEKEE in the germline V gene (reference sequence). Trimming pared 4 bases from V and 0 bases from J, leaving 17 bases between. CDR3 length: 18 amino acids. Here the CDR3 DNA reads TGTGCCAGCAGCCCGGCGGGATTTCTAAGCTCCTATAATTCACCCCTCCACCTT. Translating it yields CASSPAGFLSSYNSPLHL.

This chain uses TRBV29-1 with TRBJ1-1; D not certain. The CDR3 contains 13 residues. CDR1 SQVTM and CDR2 ANQGSEA come from the germline V gene. Trimming removed 7 bases at V and 0 bases at J, with 12 bases between. The CDR3 DNA reads as TGCAGCGGTTTGGTAGATTTGAACACTGAAGCTTTCTTT. Its protein product is CSGLVDLNTEAFF.

V is TRBV7-9 and J is TRBJ1-2; D is unclear. Germline V gives CDR1 SEHNR, CDR2 FQNEAQ (reference sequence). The CDR3 covers 16 residues. Trimming stripped 4 bases from V and 7 bases from J, with 22 bases between. CDR3 sequence reads: CASSSLGNNFGLGYTF. For the CDR3, the DNA is TGTGCCAGCAGCTCATTGGGGAATAATTTTGGGCTTGGCTACACCTTC.

The chain links TRBV12-5 to TRBJ2-3, with 7 nucleotides matching TRBD1. There are 18 residues in the CDR3. CDR1 is LGHNT, CDR2 FRNRAP, per germline. Unmatched junction bases numbered 17, after V lost 0 bases and J lost 8 bases. CDR3 nucleotides: TGTGCTAGTGGTTTGGTACCTTTCGGGGCAGGGGGTAGGGTTACGCAGTATTTT. Its protein is CASGLVPFGAGGRVTQYF.

This chain connects TRBV19 to TRBJ1-2; D remains ambiguous. The CDR3 totals 13 residues. V lost 6 bases and J lost 2, with 10 bases in between. Looked up from germline, CDR1 is LNHDA and CDR2 is SQIVND (reference sequence). The CDR3 protein is CASRGTKNYGYTF. CDR3 coding DNA: TGTGCCAGTAGGGGCACGAAAAACTATGGCTACACCTTC.

The V and J genes are TRBV7-3 and TRBJ1-1; D is perhaps TRBD1 (6 bases). From germline, CDR1 is SGHTA and CDR2 FQGTGA. V dropped 1 base and J dropped 3 bases, with 6 bases sitting between them. This CDR3 contains 13 residues. The CDR3 loop reads CASSLKGDTEAFF. Written as DNA, the CDR3 is TGTGCCAGCAGCTTAAAGGGGGACACTGAAGCTTTCTTT.

Here the CDR3 DNA reads TGTGCCAGCAGCCCCCGGGTAGCTGTCTCTGGAAACACCATATATTTT. This sequence encodes CASSPRVAVSGNTIYF. This chain links TRBV21-1 with TRBJ1-3. TRBV21-1 is assigned pseudogene status. The CDR3 length is 16 residues.

The CDR3 here is CASSFVVAKGGAFF. The CDR3 DNA reads TGTGCCAGCAGCTTTGTCGTCGCTAAAGGGGGAGCTTTCTTT. The chain carries TRBV7-2 and TRBJ1-1; tentatively, D is TRBD1 (6 bases). Trimming pared 3 bases from V and 10 bases from J, leaving 18 bases between. Germline V lookup: CDR1 SGHTA, CDR2 FQGNSA. The CDR3 extends over 14 amino acids.

The chain joins TRBV5-8 to TRBJ2-5, with D tentatively TRBD2 (7 bases). The CDR3 is 16 residues long. The V and J ends lost 2 bases and 4 bases respectively, with 18 bases between them. The germline gives CDR1 SGHTS, CDR2 YDEGEE. The DNA for the CDR3 is TGTGCCAGCAGCTTAGGCGGACTAGTAGGGGGAGAGACCCAGTACTTC. It specifies CASSLGGLVGGETQYF.

Worth noting for this clone: Since no conserved phenylalanine or tryptophan closes the CDR3, a read error is the likely cause. J is TRBJ1-6 and V is TRBV4-1; D is perhaps TRBD1 (6 bases). The V gene's germline CDR1 is MGHRA and CDR2 YSYEKL. Between the trimmed V and J ends, which lost 6 bases and 6 bases, there was a span of 15 bases. The CDR3 is made up of 15 amino acids. CDR3: CASSVEGVTNSPLHL. For the CDR3, the DNA is TGCGCCAGCAGTGTCGAGGGGGTCACTAATTCACCCCTCCACCTT.

The chain has TRBV30 and TRBJ1-2; D perhaps matches TRBD1 (5 bases). Deletions cut 4 bases from V and 6 bases from J, with 15 bases between. Germline CDR1 and CDR2: GTSNPN and SVGIG (reference sequence). The CDR3 covers 13 residues. CDR3 region: CAWKRSGIDGYTF. CDR3 DNA sequence: TGTGCCTGGAAACGTTCAGGGATCGATGGCTACACCTTC.

V is TRBV29-1 and J is TRBJ2-5, with D tentatively TRBD1 (5 bases). This CDR3 spans 12 amino acids. With 4 bases removed from V and 3 bases from J, the gap between germline ends came to 9 bases. Germline CDR1 is SQVTM and CDR2 is ANQGSEA. The CDR3 loop is CSVVGREETQYF. The CDR3 bases are TGCAGCGTTGTAGGCAGGGAAGAGACCCAGTACTTC.

The chain combines TRBV5-1 with TRBJ2-7; D not resolved. There are 14 residues in the CDR3. CDR1 and CDR2 from the germline V gene are SGHRS and YFSETQ. Trimming took off 2 bases at V and 4 bases at J, with 13 bases between the two ends. CDR3 sequence: CASSLQYERYEQYF. The CDR3 nucleotides are TGCGCCAGCAGCTTACAGTACGAACGATACGAGCAGTACTTC. The full variable domain, with the rest looked up from reference TRBV5-1 and TRBJ2-7, is KAGVTQTPRYLIKTRGQQVTLSCSPISGHRSVSWYQQTPGQGLQFLFEYFSETQRNKGNFPGRFSGRQFSNSRSEMNVSTLELGDSALYLCASSLQYERYEQYFGPGTRLTVT.

The chain links TRBV5-1 to TRBJ2-2; TRBD2 is a possible D gene (7 bases). Germline loops: CDR1 SGHRS, CDR2 YFSETQ. CDR3 size: 17 residues. Trimming took off 1 base at V and 3 bases at J, with 16 bases between the two ends. The CDR3 DNA follows: TGCGCCAGCAGCTTGCGTGGGGGGGCGTCGGACACCGGGGAGCTGTTTTTT. It codes for CASSLRGGASDTGELFF.

The rearrangement joins TRBV6-1 to TRBJ1-1; D is unclear. The germline CDR1 and CDR2 sequences are MNHNS and SASEGT. The CDR3 sequence is 14 residues long. The V end was cut by 7 bases, the J end by 0 bases, with 12 bases between. The CDR3: CASTWTGMNTEAFF. As DNA, the CDR3 is TGTGCCAGCACCTGGACTGGAATGAACACTGAAGCTTTCTTT.